One and the same sample provided the 15 T cell receptor beta chains below, sequenced in a study of blood T cell repertoires in COVID-19. Method: immunoSEQ multiplex PCR; TCRdb's copy keeps in-frame clones and lacks some. The sample contains around 450,000 clones, around 89% of which appear only once. Sequencing was carried out using peripheral blood. These receptors all come from a woman aged 25-40 years with acute or convalescent COVID-19.

The V gene is TRBV10-2, the J gene TRBJ1-2, with 10 nucleotides matching TRBD1. Trimming cost V 2 bases and J 4 bases; bases outside gene matches: 4. Germline V gene data show CDR1 as WSHSY and CDR2 as SAAADI. The CDR3 extends over 15 amino acids. CDR3 nucleotide sequence: TGCGCCAGCAGTGAGCCAAGGGACAGGGGCTATGGCTACACCTTC. Its translation is CASSEPRDRGYGYTF.

J is TRBJ2-3 and V is TRBV19; D might be TRBD2 (6 bases). The germline V and J ends were trimmed by 4 bases and 2 bases, with 10 bases remaining between them. Germline V gene sequence: CDR1 LNHDA, CDR2 SQIVND (reference sequence). This CDR3 is 14 amino acids long. The CDR3 is CASSTRDFTDTQYF. As DNA, the CDR3 is TGTGCCAGTAGTACTCGGGACTTCACAGATACGCAGTATTTT.

This clone was observed once. The CDR3 here is CASSSPGGRQFF. The CDR3 DNA sequence: TGTGCCAGCAGTTCCCCCGGGGGTAGGCAGTTCTTC. This chain links TRBV7-6 with TRBJ2-1; a possible D gene is TRBD2 (6 bases). V gave up 6 bases and J gave up 12 bases, with 15 bases separating them. This CDR3 is built from 12 residues. Germline lookup yields CDR1 SGHVS and CDR2 FNYEAQ.

CDR3 sequence reads: CASSLERGGRLETQYF. DNA of the CDR3: TGCGCCAGCAGCTTAGAGCGGGGGGGAAGATTGGAGACCCAGTACTTC. The gene calls are TRBV5-1 and TRBJ2-5; TRBD2 matches at 10 bases. The trim removed 2 bases at V and 5 bases at J, leaving 9 bases unmatched. From germline, CDR1 is SGHRS and CDR2 YFSETQ. CDR3 size: 16 residues.

The chain uses TRBV5-4 and TRBJ2-3, with TRBD2 identical over 8 bases. The germline V gene encodes CDR1 SGHNT and CDR2 YYREEE (reference sequence). The CDR3 is 19 residues long. With 0 bases clipped from V and 2 bases from J, the junction kept 14 bases outside the gene matches. This chain's CDR3 is CASSLGGGMWRGTTDTQYF. The DNA of the CDR3 is TGTGCCAGCAGCTTGGGCGGGGGGATGTGGCGTGGGACCACAGATACGCAGTATTTT.

The chain has TRBV30 and TRBJ2-7, with 7 bases fitting TRBD1. With 2 bases clipped from V and 3 bases from J, the junction kept 10 bases outside the gene matches. The CDR3 runs 15 residues. Germline V CDR1 and CDR2: GTSNPN, SVGIG (reference sequence). The CDR3: CAWSQRDSGYYEQYF. As DNA, the CDR3 is TGTGCCTGGAGTCAAAGGGACAGTGGGTACTACGAGCAGTACTTC.

V is TRBV6-5 and J is TRBJ2-7, with 8 nucleotides matching TRBD1. J gave up 5 bases and V 5 bases, and 8 bases lay outside the gene matches. The germline V gene has CDR1 MNHEY and CDR2 SVGAGI. This CDR3 is 14 amino acids long. CDR3 in DNA: TGTGCCAGCAGTACCCGGACAGGGCTGGACGAGCAGTACTTC. Amino acids: CASSTRTGLDEQYF.

V usage is TRBV30 and J usage is TRBJ1-3; TRBD1 might be the D (5 bases). Looked up from germline, CDR1 is GTSNPN and CDR2 is SVGIG (reference sequence). V was pared by 3 bases and J by 4 bases, with 16 bases between. This CDR3 spans 15 amino acids. This CDR3 reads CAWRRQGTVGNTIYF. The CDR3 DNA follows: TGTGCCTGGAGGCGGCAGGGTACAGTCGGAAACACCATATATTTT.

The chain uses TRBV5-4 and TRBJ2-3, with 8 positions matching TRBD2. Germline loops: CDR1 SGHNT, CDR2 YYREEE (reference sequence). J was trimmed by 2 bases and V by 0 bases; bases with no gene match: 8. This CDR3 spans 17 amino acids. CDR3 region: CASSLGSGGFNTDTQYF. CDR3 in DNA: TGTGCCAGCAGCTTGGGATCGGGGGGGTTTAACACAGATACGCAGTATTTT.

The V and J genes are TRBV19 and TRBJ1-2; D unclear. The CDR3 is made up of 16 amino acids. V was pared by 5 bases and J by 0 bases, with 16 bases between. The germline CDR1 and CDR2 sequences are LNHDA and SQIVND (reference sequence). Here the CDR3 DNA reads TGTGCCAGTAGTCCCCCGGGGAGCAGAGCTAACTATGGCTACACCTTC. Translating gives CASSPPGSRANYGYTF.

This chain links TRBV4-1 with TRBJ1-4; tentative D call: TRBD1 (5 bases). The CDR3 has 18 residues. The germline V and J ends were trimmed by 1 base and 4 bases, with 19 bases remaining between them. Germline assignment: CDR1 MGHRA and CDR2 YSYEKL. CDR3 sequence (DNA): TGCGCCAGCAGCCAAGGGGACTTTATGGGACTATATAATGAAAAACTGTTTTTT. This gives the protein CASSQGDFMGLYNEKLFF.

The chain is built from TRBV5-1 and TRBJ2-7, with 9 bases lining up with TRBD1. V gave up 3 bases and J gave up 6 bases; unmatched junction bases: 10. Germline-derived CDR1 and CDR2 are SGHRS and YFSETQ. This CDR3 has 15 amino acids. The DNA for the CDR3 is TGCGCCAGCAGCTGGGGGGTGACAGGGGGGGGCGAGCAGTACTTC. This encodes CASSWGVTGGGEQYF.

This rearrangement joins TRBV10-3 to TRBJ2-1, with 10 nucleotides matching TRBD2. The length of the CDR3 is 15 residues. J was trimmed by 6 bases and V by 3 bases; bases with no gene match: 5. CDR1 and CDR2 (germline): ENHRY, SYGVKD. In DNA, the CDR3 is TGTGCCATCAGTGATCGGGCTAGCGGGAGCAATGAGCAGTTCTTC. This gives the protein CAISDRASGSNEQFF.

The chain carries TRBV18 and TRBJ2-4, with D perhaps TRBD2 (6 bases). The CDR3 loop spans 18 amino acids. Germline V gene lookup returns CDR1 KGHSH and CDR2 LQKENI. V shed 4 bases and J shed 8 bases, with 27 bases lying between them. The CDR3 protein is CASSLAVGRGSEKHIQYF. CDR3 DNA: TGTGCCAGCTCACTTGCGGTCGGGAGAGGTTCCGAGAAACACATTCAGTACTTC.

This clone was observed once. For the CDR3, the DNA is TGTGCCAGCAGCGCCGCGGGGGCCCAGTACTTC. It encodes CASSAAGAQYF. V is TRBV2 and J is TRBJ2-5; 7 bases are a match to TRBD2. CDR1 SNHLY and CDR2 FYNNEI come from the germline V gene. After removal of 6 bases from V and 9 bases from J, the junction contained 4 bases not matched to a gene. The CDR3 is 11 residues long.